These 32 T cell receptor beta chains came from one sample sequenced in a study of cytomegalovirus exposure and HLA in healthy donors. The PCR was carried out with 60 Vbeta primers and 13 Jbeta primers. TCRdb keeps only in-frame clones here, not all; method: immunoSEQ multiplex PCR. The sample has more than 95,000 clones; about 81% are singletons. Sequences were obtained from PBMCs. All receptors derive from a woman between 25 and 40 years old in good health and CMV-seronegative.

The sample holds a few counts of this clone. The V call is TRBV27, the J call TRBJ2-1; weak D call: TRBD2 (5 bases). Germline CDR1 reads MNHEY; CDR2 reads SMNVEV (reference sequence). The CDR3 is 15 amino acids. V lost 0 bases to trimming and J lost 0 bases, with 6 bases between them. The CDR3: CASSLSSASYNEQFF. CDR3 DNA: TGTGCCAGCAGTTTATCTAGCGCCTCCTACAATGAGCAGTTCTTC.

The J gene is TRBJ2-1, the V gene TRBV29-1, with 8 bases fitting TRBD1. Losses at the gene ends were 6 bases for V and 6 bases for J; bases not matched to a gene: 4. CDR1 and CDR2 (germline): SQVTM, ANQGSEA. There are 12 residues in the CDR3. The CDR3 region is CSVRTGINEQFF. The CDR3 bases are TGCAGCGTAAGGACAGGGATCAATGAGCAGTTCTTC.

This clone was counted once. The chain combines TRBV7-9 with TRBJ2-5, with D possibly matching TRBD2 (5 bases). CDR1 and CDR2 (germline): SEHNR, FQNEAQ (reference sequence). This CDR3 is 13 amino acids long. The V end was cut by 5 bases, the J end by 7 bases, with 14 bases between. CDR3 in amino acids: CASSPTRIGTQYF. CDR3 nucleotides: TGTGCCAGCAGCCCAACTAGGATAGGGACCCAGTACTTC.

The V and J genes are TRBV5-1 and TRBJ2-7; 9 positions match TRBD2. From germline, CDR1 is SGHRS and CDR2 YFSETQ. The CDR3 covers 18 residues. V gave up 4 bases and J gave up 0 bases; unmatched junction bases: 14. Written as DNA, the CDR3 is TGCGCCAGCAGCACCGCCCTCCGCGGTAGCGGGAGCTCCTACGAGCAGTACTTC. It encodes CASSTALRGSGSSYEQYF.

The DNA of the CDR3 is TGTGCCAGTAGTATAGCGATCGGGACTCTAGAGACCCAGTACTTC. This encodes CASSIAIGTLETQYF. V and J are TRBV19 and TRBJ2-5; D perhaps matches TRBD2 (6 bases). Germline CDR1 and CDR2: LNHDA and SQIVND (reference sequence). The CDR3 is 15 amino acids. With 1 base removed from V and 4 bases from J, the gap between germline ends came to 13 bases.

The chain uses TRBV11-2 and TRBJ2-5; D unclear. Deletions cut 2 bases from V and 3 bases from J, with 7 bases between. From germline, CDR1 is SGHAT and CDR2 FQNNGV. The CDR3 consists of 13 residues. This CDR3 is CASSLSPEETQYF. The CDR3 DNA follows: TGTGCCAGCAGCTTATCCCCCGAAGAGACCCAGTACTTC.

The chain uses TRBV11-2 and TRBJ1-1; TRBD1 matches at 11 bases. CDR3 size: 15 residues. With V trimmed by 0 bases and J by 11 bases, 8 bases remained unmatched. Germline CDR1 SGHAT, CDR2 FQNNGV. The CDR3 loop reads CASSLDLGQGASAFF. The DNA of the CDR3 is TGTGCCAGCAGCTTAGACCTCGGACAGGGGGCGAGCGCTTTCTTT. Based on the CDR3 plus reference TRBV11-2 and TRBJ1-1, the full variable domain is EAGVAQSPRYKIIEKRQSVAFWCNPISGHATLYWYQQILGQGPKLLIQFQNNGVVDDSQLPKDRFSAERLKGVDSTLKIQPAKLEDSAVYLCASSLDLGQGASAFFGQGTRLTVV.

About this clone itself: The same CDR3 also results from other DNA sequences found in this sample. The chain uses TRBV5-4 and TRBJ1-2; 9 nucleotides align to TRBD1. V lost 0 bases and J lost 8; bases outside the gene matches: 5. This CDR3 contains 14 residues. Germline V gene data show CDR1 as SGHNT and CDR2 as YYREEE (reference sequence). This chain's CDR3 is CASSLDRGQGGYTF. The CDR3 DNA is TGTGCCAGCAGCTTGGACAGGGGGCAAGGAGGCTACACCTTC.

The chain employs TRBV5-4 and TRBJ2-7; D remains ambiguous. The CDR3 length is 13 residues. Trimming took off 2 bases at V and 1 base at J, with 7 bases between the two ends. Germline loops: CDR1 SGHNT, CDR2 YYREEE (reference sequence). The CDR3 here is CASSFPSSYEQYF. CDR3 sequence (DNA): TGTGCCAGCAGCTTCCCCAGTTCCTACGAGCAGTACTTC.

Comment on this clone: This sample also contains other DNA sequences that code for the same CDR3. CDR3 sequence reads: CSVERQGAGGYTF. The DNA for the CDR3 is TGCAGCGTGGAAAGGCAGGGGGCGGGTGGCTACACCTTC. This sequence joins TRBV29-1 and TRBJ1-2, with 8 bases lining up with TRBD1. This CDR3 has 13 amino acids. After removal of 6 bases from V and 7 bases from J, the junction contained 10 bases not matched to a gene. Per the germline V gene, CDR1 is SQVTM and CDR2 is ANQGSEA.

The V and J genes are TRBV6-1 and TRBJ2-1, with 8 bases identical to TRBD2. Per the germline V gene, CDR1 is MNHNS and CDR2 is SASEGT. The junction had 4 bases not matched to a gene; V was cut back by 6 bases and J by 0 bases. The CDR3 covers 15 residues. This CDR3 is CASRIREGSYNEQFF. The CDR3 region has the DNA TGTGCCAGCAGAATCCGGGAGGGCTCCTACAATGAGCAGTTCTTC.

This clone has a handful of counts. V is TRBV19 and J is TRBJ2-5; TRBD1 matches 8 bases. Per the germline V gene, CDR1 is LNHDA and CDR2 is SQIVND (reference sequence). The CDR3 spans 15 residues. Trimming took 1 base from V and 5 from J; bases not matched to a gene: 6. CDR3: CASSIAGQGYETQYF. DNA of the CDR3: TGTGCCAGTAGTATAGCTGGACAGGGTTACGAGACCCAGTACTTC.

The chain links TRBV12-5 to TRBJ1-5, with 8 bases that match TRBD1. V dropped 6 bases and J dropped 2; count of bases not matched to a gene: 18. The CDR3 runs 19 residues. CDR1 and CDR2 (germline): LGHNT, FRNRAP. Here the CDR3 DNA reads TGTGCTAGTGGCCGATTCTTCCGGCAGGGGGCGGAAGGCAATCAGCCCCAGCATTTT. Its protein product is CASGRFFRQGAEGNQPQHF. Complete variable domain (other parts from reference TRBV12-5 and TRBJ1-5): DARVTQTPRHKVTEMGQEVTMRCQPILGHNTVFWYRQTMMQGLELLAYFRNRAPLDDSGMPKDRFSAEMPDATLATLKIQPSEPRDSAVYFCASGRFFRQGAEGNQPQHFGDGTRLSIL.

The chain recombines TRBV2 with TRBJ2-3, with TRBD2 identical over 11 bases. The CDR3 has 16 amino acids. V lost 3 bases and J lost 5; bases outside the gene matches: 7. Germline CDR1 is SNHLY and CDR2 is FYNNEI. The CDR3, as DNA: TGTGCCAGCAGTGACGTAGCGGGGGGGCAGGGAGATACGCAGTATTTT. Translating it yields CASSDVAGGQGDTQYF.

The DNA for the CDR3 is TGTGCCAGCAGTAGCATTGGGCAGAACTCCTACGAGCAGTACTTC. This translates into CASSSIGQNSYEQYF. The chain recombines TRBV2 with TRBJ2-7; no reliable D call. Germline assignment: CDR1 SNHLY and CDR2 FYNNEI. The CDR3 is 15 residues long. V was pared by 5 bases and J by 0 bases, with 14 bases between.

The gene calls are TRBV5-4 and TRBJ1-6; D remains unclear. The CDR3 sequence is 12 residues long. Trimming shortened V by 4 bases and J by 10 bases, and 9 bases separated the two germline ends. Germline loops: CDR1 SGHNT, CDR2 YYREEE (reference sequence). The CDR3 protein is CASSPLGSPLHF. In nucleotides, the CDR3 is TGTGCCAGCAGCCCACTAGGATCACCCCTCCACTTT.

The chain employs TRBV7-2 and TRBJ2-2; tentative D call: TRBD2 (5 bases). The V gene's germline CDR1 is SGHTA and CDR2 FQGNSA. The length of the CDR3 is 15 residues. V shed 0 bases and J shed 7 bases, with 12 bases lying between them. The CDR3 is CASSLARTPRGELFF. CDR3 nucleotide sequence: TGTGCCAGCAGCTTAGCCCGGACTCCCCGCGGGGAGCTGTTTTTT.

The J gene is TRBJ1-5, the V gene TRBV15; TRBD1 might be the D (5 bases). CDR1 is LNHNV, CDR2 YYDKDF, per germline (reference sequence). The V end lost 4 bases, the J end lost 6 bases, and 13 bases lay between the germline ends. This CDR3 is built from 14 residues. CDR3: CATSIPGGSQPQHF. The CDR3 region has the DNA TGTGCCACCAGCATCCCTGGGGGGTCTCAGCCCCAGCATTTT.

The chain couples TRBV6-1 to TRBJ2-5, with TRBD2 matching 12 bases. CDR3 length equals 16 residues. V was clipped by 3 bases and J by 3 bases; unmatched bases: 5. Germline V gives CDR1 MNHNS, CDR2 SASEGT. The CDR3 region is CASSDWTSGEEETQYF. The CDR3 nucleotides read TGTGCCAGCAGTGACTGGACTAGCGGGGAGGAAGAGACCCAGTACTTC.

The rearrangement joins TRBV15 to TRBJ1-5; no clear D gene. The CDR3 is 13 residues long. Trimming cost V 5 bases and J 4 bases, with 9 bases left between them. CDR1 and CDR2 (germline): LNHNV, YYDKDF (reference sequence). CDR3 sequence (DNA): TGTGCCACCAGCGCCTACGGGAATCAGCCCCAGCATTTT. Protein sequence: CATSAYGNQPQHF.

Only a few counts were recorded for this clone. V and J are TRBV27 and TRBJ1-2, with TRBD1 matching 8 bases. CDR3 length: 14 amino acids. V shed 6 bases and J 8 bases; nucleotides not matched to a gene: 11. Germline CDR1 reads MNHEY; CDR2 reads SMNVEV (reference sequence). The CDR3 DNA is TGTGCCAGCAGGGGGGGGGACAGGCTTTTCGGCTACACCTTC. This codes for CASRGGDRLFGYTF.

The chain uses TRBV30 and TRBJ2-3; D might be TRBD2 (7 bases). This CDR3 comprises 14 residues. The V end was cut by 4 bases, the J end by 1 base, with 12 bases between. Germline assignment: CDR1 GTSNPN and CDR2 SVGIG (reference sequence). The CDR3, as DNA: TGTGCCTGGACCCTCGGGGGGCGCACAGATACGCAGTATTTT. It codes for CAWTLGGRTDTQYF.

V and J are TRBV6-4 and TRBJ2-3, with D possibly being TRBD1 (6 bases). Germline CDR1 reads MRHNA; CDR2 reads SNTAGT. The CDR3 is 15 residues long. V was cut by 4 bases and J by 2 bases, with 13 bases left in between. CDR3 sequence reads: CASSAGGQDTDTQYF. The CDR3 DNA is TGTGCCAGCAGTGCTGGGGGACAAGACACAGATACGCAGTATTTT.

Concerning this clone itself: The junction departs from germline at one end; a sequencing error may be responsible. V gene TRBV7-9 combines with J gene TRBJ1-2, with D possibly matching TRBD1 (5 bases). Germline CDR1 SEHNR, CDR2 FQNEAQ (reference sequence). The CDR3 contains 13 residues. The CDR3 bases are TGTTCCAGCAGCTTACCGGGCAGGGTTGGCTACACCTTC. It yields the protein CSSSLPGRVGYTF.

This sequence joins TRBV27 and TRBJ2-7, with 11 bases aligning to TRBD1. V trimming: 5 bases; J trimming: 3 bases; junction bases outside the gene matches: 9. The CDR3 is made up of 16 amino acids. Per the germline V gene, CDR1 is MNHEY and CDR2 is SMNVEV (reference sequence). CDR3 sequence reads: CASSSGTGGSGYEQYF. The CDR3 DNA is TGTGCCAGCAGTAGTGGGACAGGGGGATCAGGCTACGAGCAGTACTTC.

This chain links TRBV7-9 with TRBJ2-7, with 14 bases identical to TRBD2. Germline V lookup: CDR1 SEHNR, CDR2 FQNEAQ (reference sequence). V shed 4 bases and J 3 bases; nucleotides not matched to a gene: 5. This CDR3 contains 16 residues. The CDR3 DNA sequence: TGTGCCAGCAGCTCGACTAGCGGGAGGGCTCTCTACGAGCAGTACTTC. It specifies CASSSTSGRALYEQYF. The full variable domain, rest sourced from reference TRBV7-9 and TRBJ2-7, is DTGVSQNPRHKITKRGQNVTFRCDPISEHNRLYWYRQTLGQGPEFLTYFQNEAQLEKSRLLSDRFSAERPKGSFSTLEIQRTEQGDSAMYLCASSSTSGRALYEQYFGPGTRLTVT.

The J gene is TRBJ2-7, the V gene TRBV5-1, with 13 bases lining up with TRBD2. This CDR3 is 17 amino acids long. With V trimmed by 0 bases and J by 0 bases, 3 bases remained unmatched. The germline V gene encodes CDR1 SGHRS and CDR2 YFSETQ. CDR3 nucleotides: TGCGCCAGCAGCTTGGGACTAGCGGGAGGTGGCTCCTACGAGCAGTACTTC. Protein product: CASSLGLAGGGSYEQYF. The full variable domain, its missing parts supplied by reference TRBV5-1 and TRBJ2-7, is KAGVTQTPRYLIKTRGQQVTLSCSPISGHRSVSWYQQTPGQGLQFLFEYFSETQRNKGNFPGRFSGRQFSNSRSEMNVSTLELGDSALYLCASSLGLAGGGSYEQYFGPGTRLTVT.

The chain carries TRBV30 and TRBJ2-5, with D possibly TRBD1 on 5 matching bases. The germline V gene has CDR1 GTSNPN and CDR2 SVGIG (reference sequence). CDR3 length: 14 amino acids. Between the trimmed V and J ends, which lost 1 base and 1 base, there was a span of 10 bases. CDR3 DNA: TGTGCCTGGAGTGGGCAGGGCGTCCAAGAGACCCAGTACTTC. It translates to CAWSGQGVQETQYF.

This chain joins TRBV14 and TRBJ1-2; no definite D call. Between the trimmed V and J ends, which lost 0 bases and 6 bases, there was a span of 17 bases. The CDR3 loop spans 16 amino acids. Germline V lookup: CDR1 SGHDN, CDR2 FVKESK. In nucleotides, the CDR3 is TGTGCCAGCAGCCAAGATGCGGACTCCTTCTGGGATGGCTACACCTTC. Translation gives CASSQDADSFWDGYTF.

The gene calls are TRBV7-8 and TRBJ1-1, with TRBD1 matching over 10 bases. V dropped 5 bases and J dropped 2; count of bases not matched to a gene: 2. This CDR3 has 14 amino acids. In germline, CDR1 is SGHVS, CDR2 FQNEAQ. The CDR3 spells CASSRDRGNTEAFF. The CDR3 DNA reads TGTGCCAGCAGCCGGGACAGGGGCAACACTGAAGCTTTCTTT.

V is TRBV21-1 and J is TRBJ2-1; the table assigns TRBD2, which was not confirmed against the DNA. TRBV21-1 is marked as a pseudogene. The CDR3 loop spans 14 amino acids. The CDR3 protein is CASSAQGLAGIEFF. CDR3 nucleotides: TGTGCCAGCAGCGCACAGGGACTAGCGGGTATAGAGTTCTTC.

The chain joins TRBV5-1 to TRBJ1-6; D gene ambiguous. Per germline, CDR1 SGHRS and CDR2 YFSETQ. V was trimmed by 1 base and J by 0 bases, leaving 14 bases between them. This CDR3 contains 18 residues. Here the CDR3 reads CASSLQAAVNSYNSPLHF. The CDR3 bases are TGCGCCAGCAGCTTGCAGGCCGCTGTCAACTCCTATAATTCACCCCTCCACTTT. Full variable domain (outside the CDR3, taken from reference TRBV5-1 and TRBJ1-6): KAGVTQTPRYLIKTRGQQVTLSCSPISGHRSVSWYQQTPGQGLQFLFEYFSETQRNKGNFPGRFSGRQFSNSRSEMNVSTLELGDSALYLCASSLQAAVNSYNSPLHFGNGTRLTVT.